The following is a T cell receptor beta chain sequence with its context. The CDR3 is made up of 15 amino acids. Germline values: CDR1 SGHAT, CDR2 FQNNGV. Trimming at V came to 7 bases and at J to 4 bases, leaving 9 bases not matched to a gene. This specimen comes from a study of T cell changes during pregnancy in multiple sclerosis. Sequencing used immunoSEQ multiplex PCR; TCRdb keeps in-frame clones, though not all of them. The sample records about 72,000 clones, about nine tenths being singletons. This sequence joins TRBV11-2 and TRBJ2-2; 7 bases line up with TRBD1. The TCR was taken from a female donor in good health, enrolled as a control in a pregnancy study. Specimen: peripheral blood, collected in the third trimester of pregnancy. DNA for the CDR3: TGTGCCAGCAACCCCGACAGGGTAGGCACCGGGGAGCTGTTTTTT. Its translation: CASNPDRVGTGELFF.